These 24 T cell receptor beta chains originate from one sample sequenced in a study of post-analysis software for immune sequencing data. Notes on the study in general: About five TRBV segments were more frequent in patients than controls; TRBV5-6, TRBV5-1 and TRBV20-1 belonged to this group.

Unique-molecular-identifier-tagged TCR beta cDNA libraries were used. TCRdb independently ran MiXCR on the PCR reads; one entry per CDR3 protein. The sample holds hundreds of thousands of distinct CDR3 sequences, roughly 40% seen once. These TCRs' antigens remain unknown. Sequenced: blood. These receptors all come from a girl aged 10 to 17 with multiple sclerosis.

This chain uses TRBV4-1 with TRBJ1-2, with D possibly TRBD1 on 6 matching bases. The ends were cut back, 4 bases at V and 5 bases at J, with 20 bases in the middle. CDR1 and CDR2 (germline): MGHRA, YSYEKL. The CDR3 spans 16 residues. CDR3: CASSPTPGTQGYGYTF. The CDR3 DNA sequence: TGCGCCAGCAGCCCTACACCGGGGACACAGGGATATGGCTACACCTTC.

The chain employs TRBV6-5 and TRBJ2-1, with 11 bases identical to TRBD2. Germline CDR1 and CDR2: MNHEY and SVGAGI. V dropped 3 bases and J dropped 10; count of bases not matched to a gene: 8. There are 15 residues in the CDR3. CDR3 DNA sequence: TGTGCCAGCAGTTATCATAGCGGGGGGGCCAGGGAGCAGTTCTTC. This codes for CASSYHSGGAREQFF.

V gene TRBV7-9 combines with J gene TRBJ2-7; D is possibly TRBD2 (6 bases). Germline assignment: CDR1 SEHNR and CDR2 FQNEAQ (reference sequence). Trimming cost V 5 bases and J 0 bases, with 17 bases left between them. The CDR3 has 16 amino acids. The CDR3 sequence: CASSLRETGDSYEQYF. The CDR3, as DNA: TGTGCCAGCAGCCTAAGGGAGACGGGAGACTCCTACGAGCAGTACTTC. Combining the CDR3 with reference TRBV7-9 and TRBJ2-7 gives the whole variable domain DTGVSQNPRHKITKRGQNVTFRCDPISEHNRLYWYRQTLGQGPEFLTYFQNEAQLEKSRLLSDRFSAERPKGSFSTLEIQRTEQGDSAMYLCASSLRETGDSYEQYFGPGTRLTVT.

This clonotype was counted at least ten times. The chain carries TRBV12-3 or TRBV12-4 and TRBJ2-7; 14 bases line up with TRBD2. The CDR3 runs 17 residues. V trimming: 4 bases; J trimming: 4 bases; junction bases outside the gene matches: 9. The CDR3 region is CASSSAPTSGGGYEQYF. The CDR3 nucleotides read TGTGCCAGCAGTTCCGCCCCGACTAGCGGGGGGGGGTACGAGCAGTACTTC.

This clonotype was seen more than once but under ten times. The CDR3 DNA reads as TGTGCCACCAGCACACCTAGCGGACAAGAGACCCAGTACTTC. Its translation: CATSTPSGQETQYF. J is TRBJ2-5 and V is TRBV24-1; TRBD2 agrees at 7 bases. CDR1 is KGHDR and CDR2 is SFDVKD in the germline V gene. The V and J ends lost 7 bases and 2 bases, in that order; junction bases with no gene match: 6. CDR3 size: 14 residues.

A note on this clonotype: The junction does not match germline at one end; this may be a read error. This chain links TRBV6-1 with TRBJ1-2; tentative D call: TRBD1 (5 bases). The CDR3 spans 14 residues. Germline CDR1 MNHNS, CDR2 SASEGT. The CDR3 loop is CASREVQGSYGYTF. CDR3 in DNA: TGTGCCAGCAGGGAAGTGCAGGGAAGCTATGGCTACACCTTC.

The chain has TRBV24-1 and TRBJ2-3; 9 positions match TRBD1. The germline gives CDR1 KGHDR, CDR2 SFDVKD. This CDR3 spans 19 amino acids. J lost 3 bases, V lost 2 bases, and 14 bases had no gene match. The CDR3: CATSDSRDRVTLGTDTQYF. The CDR3 DNA sequence: TGTGCCACCAGTGATTCCCGGGACAGGGTCACGTTGGGGACAGATACGCAGTATTTT.

This sequence joins TRBV11-3 and TRBJ2-1, with D perhaps TRBD2 (5 bases). Trimming cost V 3 bases and J 5 bases, with 8 bases left between them. CDR1 and CDR2 from the germline V gene are SGHNT and YENEEA. The CDR3 is made up of 13 amino acids. The CDR3 reads CASSFSEHNEQFF. CDR3 in DNA: TGTGCCAGCAGCTTTAGCGAGCACAATGAGCAGTTCTTC.

The J gene is TRBJ2-1, the V gene TRBV5-1; 11 bases match TRBD2. The CDR3 is 18 residues long. J gave up 0 bases and V 0 bases, and 5 bases lay outside the gene matches. Germline V lookup: CDR1 SGHRS, CDR2 YFSETQ. The CDR3 coding sequence is TGCGCCAGCAGCTTGGGACTAGCGGGACCGAGCTCCTACAATGAGCAGTTCTTC. It specifies CASSLGLAGPSSYNEQFF.

This clonotype has a handful of counts. The V gene is TRBV10-3, the J gene TRBJ2-5; D unclear. This CDR3 is built from 12 residues. V lost 2 bases, J lost 3 bases, and 4 bases lay in between. Germline lookup yields CDR1 ENHRY and CDR2 SYGVKD. In DNA, the CDR3 is TGTGCCATCAGTGAGGCTGAAGAGACCCAGTACTTC. Protein product: CAISEAEETQYF.

This sequence joins TRBV3-1 and TRBJ2-5, with D perhaps matching TRBD1 or TRBD2 (5 bases each). Germline CDR1 and CDR2: LGHDT and YNNKEL (reference sequence). With 3 bases removed from V and 11 bases from J, the gap between germline ends came to 16 bases. The CDR3 spans 13 residues. The chain's CDR3 is CASSQAGAREQYF. CDR3 nucleotides: TGTGCCAGCAGCCAGGCCGGGGCGAGGGAGCAGTACTTC.

Of note for this clonotype: Given a much more abundant clone one base away, this may be a read error. The V and J genes are TRBV25-1 and TRBJ1-5; D remains ambiguous. Germline V gene data show CDR1 as MGHDK and CDR2 as SYGVNS. This CDR3 has 16 amino acids. The CDR3, as DNA: TGTGCCAGCAGATTCGAGGCCCAGGTTAGCAATCAGCTCCAGCATTTT. It translates to CASRFEAQVSNQLQHF.

This clonotype was found a few times. This chain uses TRBV29-1 with TRBJ1-2, with a weak D call TRBD1 (5 bases). Trimming took off 5 bases at V and 2 bases at J, with 9 bases between the two ends. Germline CDR1 SQVTM, CDR2 ANQGSEA. There are 12 residues in the CDR3. CDR3 in DNA: TGCAGCGTTAGTGGGGGGAACTATGGCTACACCTTC. As protein: CSVSGGNYGYTF. Based on the CDR3 plus reference TRBV29-1 and TRBJ1-2, the full variable domain is SAVISQKPSRDICQRGTSLTIQCQVDSQVTMMFWYRQQPGQSLTLIATANQGSEATYESGFVIDKFPISRPNLTFSTLTVSNMSPEDSSIYLCSVSGGNYGYTFGSGTRLTVV.

The chain recombines TRBV12-3 or TRBV12-4 with TRBJ1-6; no reliable D call. The CDR3 length is 13 residues. V was trimmed by 5 bases and J by 10 bases, leaving 12 bases between them. This chain's CDR3 is CASSHQESSPLHF. CDR3 in DNA: TGTGCCAGCAGTCACCAGGAATCCTCACCCCTCCACTTT.

V usage is TRBV7-8 and J usage is TRBJ2-1; 12 bases agree with TRBD2. V was pared by 7 bases and J by 8 bases, with 9 bases of the junction left unmatched. Germline CDR1 reads SGHVS; CDR2 reads FQNEAQ. The CDR3 length is 15 residues. The DNA of the CDR3 is TGTGCCAGCAACCTACTAGCGGGAGGTTACGATGAGCAGTTCTTC. Translating gives CASNLLAGGYDEQFF.

This clonotype showed up just once. The chain recombines TRBV12-3 or TRBV12-4 with TRBJ2-7; 7 bases align to TRBD1. Losses at the gene ends were 3 bases for V and 3 bases for J; bases not matched to a gene: 5. This CDR3 has 14 residues. The CDR3 here is CASSLRQGYYEQYF. The CDR3 region has the DNA TGTGCCAGCAGTTTGCGACAGGGATACTACGAGCAGTACTTC.

The chain links TRBV12-5 to TRBJ2-5; 13 nucleotides match TRBD2. The germline CDR1 and CDR2 sequences are LGHNT and FRNRAP. The CDR3 spans 18 residues. Trimming took 1 base from V and 4 from J; bases not matched to a gene: 9. The CDR3 sequence is CASGLGTSGGTEGETQYF. The CDR3 region has the DNA TGTGCTAGTGGTTTGGGGACTAGCGGGGGCACCGAAGGAGAGACCCAGTACTTC.

This clonotype was seen more than once but under ten times. The rearrangement uses TRBV20-1 and TRBJ2-1; possibly TRBD2 for D (6 bases). The CDR3 runs to 13 residues. Germline CDR1 DFQATT, CDR2 SNEGSKA (reference sequence). V lost 4 bases, J lost 4 bases, and 11 bases lay in between. The CDR3 bases are TGCAGTGCTACCCTGGGGGGTTACAATGAGCAGTTCTTC. Protein sequence: CSATLGGYNEQFF.

This clonotype was seen more than once but under ten times. CDR3 DNA: TGTGCCAGCAGTTACTCTGTCAGGGCGCCGGGGGGCTACGAGCAGTACTTC. Protein sequence: CASSYSVRAPGGYEQYF. V gene TRBV6-6 combines with J gene TRBJ2-7; 7 bases line up with TRBD2. The junction had 11 bases not matched to a gene; V was cut back by 0 bases and J by 3 bases. The V gene's germline CDR1 is MNHNY and CDR2 SVGAGI (reference sequence). The CDR3 extends over 17 amino acids.

This sequence joins TRBV11-2 and TRBJ2-1; TRBD1 is a possible D gene (6 bases). Trimming cost V 1 base and J 7 bases, with 14 bases left between them. Germline assignment: CDR1 SGHAT and CDR2 FQNNGV. There are 15 residues in the CDR3. CDR3 nucleotides: TGTGCCAGCAGCTTAGCGGGCAGGGGCCGGAATGAGCAGTTCTTC. Its translation: CASSLAGRGRNEQFF. Drawing the rest from reference TRBV11-2 and TRBJ2-1, the complete variable domain is EAGVAQSPRYKIIEKRQSVAFWCNPISGHATLYWYQQILGQGPKLLIQFQNNGVVDDSQLPKDRFSAERLKGVDSTLKIQPAKLEDSAVYLCASSLAGRGRNEQFFGPGTRLTVL.

The sample holds a few counts of this clonotype. V is TRBV10-3 and J is TRBJ2-3, with D perhaps matching TRBD1 (6 bases). CDR3 length: 15 amino acids. Germline lookup yields CDR1 ENHRY and CDR2 SYGVKD. V lost 5 bases and J lost 1, with 13 bases in between. CDR3 in DNA: TGTGCCATCAGTCGGGACATCGTCCGCACAGATACGCAGTATTTT. It is translated as CAISRDIVRTDTQYF.

This clonotype turned up a few times. CDR3 protein: CASSFPGQGRRRTDTQYF. In DNA form, the CDR3 reads TGTGCCAGCAGCTTCCCGGGACAGGGGCGTCGGCGCACAGATACGCAGTATTTT. The chain joins TRBV7-8 to TRBJ2-3, with 10 positions matching TRBD1. CDR3 length: 18 amino acids. Germline V lookup: CDR1 SGHVS, CDR2 FQNEAQ. Trimming took 3 bases from V and 1 from J; bases not matched to a gene: 10.

This clonotype was counted between two and nine times. The CDR3: CASSVEGTGLYEQYF. As DNA, the CDR3 is TGTGCCAGCAGCGTAGAAGGGACAGGGCTCTACGAGCAGTACTTC. The chain employs TRBV9 and TRBJ2-7; 9 bases match TRBD1. V shed 0 bases, J shed 3 bases, and the junction held 4 bases outside the gene matches. Per germline, CDR1 SGDLS and CDR2 YYNGEE. This CDR3 spans 15 amino acids.

Turning to this clonotype: A single base separates this from a much larger clone, so it may be a read error. In DNA form, the CDR3 reads TGTGCCGGCAGCTTAACCAGGGGCGAGCAGTACTTC. Its translation is CAGSLTRGEQYF. This chain joins TRBV11-2 and TRBJ2-5, with D possibly matching TRBD1 (6 bases). The DNA end is a closer match to TRBJ2-7, so the J assignment may be wrong. Germline CDR1 SGHAT, CDR2 FQNNGV. There are 12 residues in the CDR3.